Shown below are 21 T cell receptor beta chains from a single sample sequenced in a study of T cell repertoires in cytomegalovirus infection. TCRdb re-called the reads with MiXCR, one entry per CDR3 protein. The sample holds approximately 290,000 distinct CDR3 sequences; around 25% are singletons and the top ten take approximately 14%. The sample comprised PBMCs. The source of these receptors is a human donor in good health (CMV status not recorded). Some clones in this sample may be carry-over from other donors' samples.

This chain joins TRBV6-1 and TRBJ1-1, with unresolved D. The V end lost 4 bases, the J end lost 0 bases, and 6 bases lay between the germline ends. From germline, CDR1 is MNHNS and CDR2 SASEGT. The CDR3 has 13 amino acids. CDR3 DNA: TGTGCCAGCAGTGGACATATGAACACTGAAGCTTTCTTT. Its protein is CASSGHMNTEAFF.

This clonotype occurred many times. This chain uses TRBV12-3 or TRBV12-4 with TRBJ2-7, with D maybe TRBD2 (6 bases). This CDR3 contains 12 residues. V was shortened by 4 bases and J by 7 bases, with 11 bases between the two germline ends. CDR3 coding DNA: TGTGCCAGCAGTTCGGGAGCGAGGGAGCAGTACTTC. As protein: CASSSGAREQYF.

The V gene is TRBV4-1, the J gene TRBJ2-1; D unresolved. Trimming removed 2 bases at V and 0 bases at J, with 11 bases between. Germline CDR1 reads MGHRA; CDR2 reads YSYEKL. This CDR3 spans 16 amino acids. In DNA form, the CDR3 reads TGCGCCAGCAGCCAACAAGACCTTTTCTCCTACAATGAGCAGTTCTTC. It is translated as CASSQQDLFSYNEQFF.

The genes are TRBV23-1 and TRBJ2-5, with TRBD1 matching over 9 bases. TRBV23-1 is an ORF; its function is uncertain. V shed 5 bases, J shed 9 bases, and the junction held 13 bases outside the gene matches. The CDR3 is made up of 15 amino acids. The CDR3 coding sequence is TGCGCCAGCAGTAGACAGGGGGAATGCGTGTTGGCCCAGTACTTC. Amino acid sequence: CASSRQGECVLAQYF.

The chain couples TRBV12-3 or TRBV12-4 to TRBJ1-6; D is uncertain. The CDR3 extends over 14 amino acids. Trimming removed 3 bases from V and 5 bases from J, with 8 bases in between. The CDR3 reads CASSFRSDNSPLHF. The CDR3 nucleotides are TGTGCCAGCAGTTTTCGGTCAGATAATTCACCCCTCCACTTT.

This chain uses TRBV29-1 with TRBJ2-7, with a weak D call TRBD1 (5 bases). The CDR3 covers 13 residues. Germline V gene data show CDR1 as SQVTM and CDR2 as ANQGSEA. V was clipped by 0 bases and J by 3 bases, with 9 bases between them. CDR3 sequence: CSVEEGQNYEQYF. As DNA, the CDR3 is TGCAGCGTTGAAGAGGGGCAGAACTACGAGCAGTACTTC.

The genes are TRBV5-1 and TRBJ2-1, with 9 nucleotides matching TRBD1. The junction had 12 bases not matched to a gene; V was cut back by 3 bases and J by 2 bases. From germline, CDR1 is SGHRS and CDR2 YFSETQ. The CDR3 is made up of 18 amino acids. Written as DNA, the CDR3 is TGCGCCAGCAGCTCCCGCCTAACCCGGGACAGGGCCTACAATGAGCAGTTCTTC. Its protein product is CASSSRLTRDRAYNEQFF.

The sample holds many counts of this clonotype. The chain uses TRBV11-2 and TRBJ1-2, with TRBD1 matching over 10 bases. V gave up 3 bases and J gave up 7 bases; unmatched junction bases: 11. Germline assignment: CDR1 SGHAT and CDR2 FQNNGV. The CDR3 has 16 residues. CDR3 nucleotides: TGTGCCAGCAGCTTTGGACACCGGGACAGGGGTTTTGGCTACACCTTC. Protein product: CASSFGHRDRGFGYTF.

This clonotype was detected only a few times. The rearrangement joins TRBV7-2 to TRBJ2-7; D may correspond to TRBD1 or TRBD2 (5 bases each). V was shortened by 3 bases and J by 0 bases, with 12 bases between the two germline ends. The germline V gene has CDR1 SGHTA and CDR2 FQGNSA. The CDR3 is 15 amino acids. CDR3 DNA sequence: TGTGCCAGCAGCTTCTCATGGGACCTCTCCTACGAGCAGTACTTC. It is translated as CASSFSWDLSYEQYF.

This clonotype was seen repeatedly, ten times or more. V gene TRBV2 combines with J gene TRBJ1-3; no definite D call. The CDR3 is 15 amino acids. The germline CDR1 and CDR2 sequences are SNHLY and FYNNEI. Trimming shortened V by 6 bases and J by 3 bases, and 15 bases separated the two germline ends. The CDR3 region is CASRPPASGGNTIYF. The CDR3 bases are TGTGCCAGCAGGCCCCCGGCCTCCGGTGGAAACACCATATATTTT.

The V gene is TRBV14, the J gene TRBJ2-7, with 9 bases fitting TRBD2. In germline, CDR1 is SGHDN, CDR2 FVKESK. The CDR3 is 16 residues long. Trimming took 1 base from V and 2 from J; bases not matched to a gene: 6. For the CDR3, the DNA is TGTGCCAGCAGCCAAGCCGGGGCTAGCGGGACCTACGAGCAGTACTTC. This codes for CASSQAGASGTYEQYF.

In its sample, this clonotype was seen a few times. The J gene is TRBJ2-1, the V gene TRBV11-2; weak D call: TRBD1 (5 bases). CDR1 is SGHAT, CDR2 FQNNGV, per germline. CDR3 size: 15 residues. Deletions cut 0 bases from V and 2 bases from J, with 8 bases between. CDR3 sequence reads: CASSLEQGPYNEQFF. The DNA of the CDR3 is TGTGCCAGCAGCTTAGAGCAGGGTCCCTACAATGAGCAGTTCTTC.

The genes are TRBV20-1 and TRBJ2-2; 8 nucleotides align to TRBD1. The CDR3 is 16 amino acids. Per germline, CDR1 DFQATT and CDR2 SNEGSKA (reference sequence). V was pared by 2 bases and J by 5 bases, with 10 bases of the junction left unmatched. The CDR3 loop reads CSARFQDRAVTGELFF. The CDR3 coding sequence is TGCAGTGCTAGATTTCAGGACAGGGCAGTGACCGGGGAGCTGTTTTTT.

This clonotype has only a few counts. CDR3 amino acids: CATSDGGSGRAGSQYF. The CDR3 nucleotides are TGTGCCACCAGCGACGGGGGTAGCGGGAGGGCAGGTTCCCAGTACTTC. The J gene is TRBJ2-5, the V gene TRBV15; 11 bases map to TRBD2. The germline CDR1 and CDR2 sequences are LNHNV and YYDKDF (reference sequence). The CDR3 covers 16 residues. Losses at the gene ends were 5 bases for V and 9 bases for J; bases not matched to a gene: 14.

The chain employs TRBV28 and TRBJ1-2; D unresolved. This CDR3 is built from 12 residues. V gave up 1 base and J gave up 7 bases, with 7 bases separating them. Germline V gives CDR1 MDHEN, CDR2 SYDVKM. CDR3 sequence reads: CASSLSEGGYTF. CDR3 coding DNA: TGTGCCAGCAGTTTATCAGAAGGTGGCTACACCTTC.

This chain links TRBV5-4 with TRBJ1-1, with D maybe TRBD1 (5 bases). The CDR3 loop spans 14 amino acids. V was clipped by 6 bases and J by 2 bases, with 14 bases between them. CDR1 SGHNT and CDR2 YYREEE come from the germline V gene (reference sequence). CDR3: CASKAGTANTEAFF. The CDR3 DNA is TGTGCCAGCAAGGCCGGGACGGCAAACACTGAAGCTTTCTTT.

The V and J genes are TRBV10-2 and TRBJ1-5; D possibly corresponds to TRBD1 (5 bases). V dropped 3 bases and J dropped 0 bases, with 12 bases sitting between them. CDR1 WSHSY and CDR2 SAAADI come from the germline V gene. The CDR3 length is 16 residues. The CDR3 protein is CASSDQQVGSNQPQHF. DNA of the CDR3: TGCGCCAGCAGTGACCAACAGGTTGGTAGCAATCAGCCCCAGCATTTT.

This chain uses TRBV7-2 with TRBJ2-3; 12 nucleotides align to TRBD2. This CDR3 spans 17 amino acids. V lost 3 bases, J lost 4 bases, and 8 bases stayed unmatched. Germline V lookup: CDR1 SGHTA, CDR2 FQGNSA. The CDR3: CASSLMTSGRGADTQYF. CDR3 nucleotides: TGTGCCAGCAGCTTGATGACTAGCGGGAGAGGAGCAGATACGCAGTATTTT. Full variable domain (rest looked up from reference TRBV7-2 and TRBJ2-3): GAGVSQSPSNKVTEKGKDVELRCDPISGHTALYWYRQSLGQGLEFLIYFQGNSAPDKSGLPSDRFSAERTGGSVSTLTIQRTQQEDSAVYLCASSLMTSGRGADTQYFGPGTRLTVL.

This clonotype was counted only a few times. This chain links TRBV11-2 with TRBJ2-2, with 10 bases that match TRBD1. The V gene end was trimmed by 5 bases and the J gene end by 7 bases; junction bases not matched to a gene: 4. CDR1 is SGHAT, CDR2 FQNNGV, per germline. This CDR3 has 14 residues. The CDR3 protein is CASSRGQGFGELFF. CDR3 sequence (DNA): TGTGCCAGCAGCCGGGGACAGGGGTTCGGGGAGCTGTTTTTT.

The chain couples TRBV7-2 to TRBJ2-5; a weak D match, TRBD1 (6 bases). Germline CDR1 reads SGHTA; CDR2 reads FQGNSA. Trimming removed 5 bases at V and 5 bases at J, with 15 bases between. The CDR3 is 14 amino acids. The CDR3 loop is CASSRGGGLETQYF. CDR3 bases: TGTGCCAGCAGCCGAGGGGGTGGGTTGGAGACCCAGTACTTC.

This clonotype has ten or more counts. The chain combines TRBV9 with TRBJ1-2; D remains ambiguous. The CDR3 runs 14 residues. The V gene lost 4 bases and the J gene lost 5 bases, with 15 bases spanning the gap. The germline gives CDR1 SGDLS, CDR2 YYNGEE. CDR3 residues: CASSLDGPLYGYTF. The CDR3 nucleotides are TGTGCCAGCAGCCTCGACGGACCCTTATATGGCTACACCTTC.